The present T cell receptor (beta chain) was sequenced within a study of T-cell reconstitution after alpha-beta-depleted transplantation in children. The CDR3 extends over 14 amino acids. The V and J ends lost 3 bases and 5 bases respectively, with 14 bases between them. The TCRbeta library incorporated unique molecular identifiers. MiXCR was run by TCRdb on the PCR reads, yielding one entry per CDR3 protein. The profile shows approximately 510,000 distinct CDR3 sequences, about 18% of them singletons. The gene calls are TRBV12-3 or TRBV12-4 and TRBJ2-7, with D perhaps TRBD1 or TRBD2 (5 bases each). The clonotype was recovered from a human donor who donated a stem cell graft to a child with acute lymphoblastic leukemia. The material sequenced was PBMCs from the stem cell graft donor, taken from the stem cell graft. CDR3 in amino acids: CASSLSGAGNEQYF. The CDR3 nucleotides read TGTGCCAGCAGTTTGAGTGGGGCCGGGAACGAGCAGTACTTC.